The subject of this entry is one TCR beta chain. Its antigen is currently unknown. These data are taken from a study of cytomegalovirus exposure and HLA in healthy donors. Study-wide results and limits: A missense DCLRE1C variant was associated with V- and J-gene trimming of TCR beta chains in a later analysis, and an independent cohort replicated the association. There were a few CMV-associated chains whose specificity for CMV antigens was confirmed in vitro.

Germline loops: CDR1 SGHRS, CDR2 YFSETQ. CDR3 length: 16 amino acids. Losses at the gene ends were 3 bases for V and 5 bases for J; bases not matched to a gene: 6. The primer mix had 60 Vbeta and 13 Jbeta primers. The protocol was immunoSEQ multiplex PCR, while the TCRdb copy is restricted to in-frame clones and leaves out a portion. This sample carries under 200,000 clones, over 75% of them seen once, and the ten largest clones take roughly 1.9%. This TCR was recovered from a human donor in good health. The sample consisted of PBMCs. The rearrangement links TRBV5-1 to TRBJ1-6; 9 nucleotides agree with TRBD1. CDR3 nucleotide sequence: TGCGCCAGCAGCTGGGGGACAGGGACCCATAATTCACCCCTCCACTTT. Translation gives CASSWGTGTHNSPLHF.